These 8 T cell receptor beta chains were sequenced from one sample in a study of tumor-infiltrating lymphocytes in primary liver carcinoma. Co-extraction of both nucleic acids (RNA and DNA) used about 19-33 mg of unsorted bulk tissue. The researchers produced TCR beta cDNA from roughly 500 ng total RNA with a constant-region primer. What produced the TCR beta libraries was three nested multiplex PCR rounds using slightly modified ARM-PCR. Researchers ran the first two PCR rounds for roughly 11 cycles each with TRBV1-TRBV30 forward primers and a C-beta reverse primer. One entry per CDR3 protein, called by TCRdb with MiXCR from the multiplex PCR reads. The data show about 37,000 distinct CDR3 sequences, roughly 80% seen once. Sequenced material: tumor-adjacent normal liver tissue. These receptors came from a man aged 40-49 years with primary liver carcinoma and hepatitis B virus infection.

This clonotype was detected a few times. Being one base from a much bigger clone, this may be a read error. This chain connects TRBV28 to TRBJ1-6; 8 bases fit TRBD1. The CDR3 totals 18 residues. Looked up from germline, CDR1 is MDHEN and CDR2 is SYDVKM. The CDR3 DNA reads TGTGCCAGCAGCCAACCCGCGACAGGGGCAGCCTATAATTCACCCCCCCACTTT. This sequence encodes CASSQPATGAAYNSPPHF.

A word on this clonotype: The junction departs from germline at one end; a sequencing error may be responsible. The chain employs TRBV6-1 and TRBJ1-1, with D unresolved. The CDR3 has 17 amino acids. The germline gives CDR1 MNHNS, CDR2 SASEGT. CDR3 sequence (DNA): TGTGCCAGCAGTGAAGGTGAAGGGCAGCGGGCTAACACTGGAGCTTCCTTT. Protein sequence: CASSEGEGQRANTGASF.

The CDR3 here is CASSLTQTNSPLHF. The CDR3 bases are TGTGCCAGCAGCTTAACACAGACCAATTCACCCCTCCACTTT. V and J are TRBV7-3 and TRBJ1-6; no firm D call. CDR1 SGHTA and CDR2 FQGTGA come from the germline V gene. The CDR3 covers 14 residues. The V and J ends lost 0 bases and 7 bases respectively, with 7 bases between them.

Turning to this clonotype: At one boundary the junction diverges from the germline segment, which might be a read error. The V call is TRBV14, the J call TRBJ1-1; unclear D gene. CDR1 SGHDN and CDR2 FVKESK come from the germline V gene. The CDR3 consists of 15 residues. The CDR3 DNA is TGTGCCAACAGACAACGGGGATTAATGAACACTGAAGTTTTCTTT. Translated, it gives CANRQRGLMNTEVFF.

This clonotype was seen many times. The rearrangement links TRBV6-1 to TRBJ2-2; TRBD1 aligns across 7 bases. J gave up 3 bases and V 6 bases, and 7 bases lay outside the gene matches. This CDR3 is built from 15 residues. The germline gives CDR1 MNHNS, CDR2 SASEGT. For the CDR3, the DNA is TGTGCCAGCAGCTTGATCCAGGGGGACACCGGGGAGCTGTTTTTT. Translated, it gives CASSLIQGDTGELFF.

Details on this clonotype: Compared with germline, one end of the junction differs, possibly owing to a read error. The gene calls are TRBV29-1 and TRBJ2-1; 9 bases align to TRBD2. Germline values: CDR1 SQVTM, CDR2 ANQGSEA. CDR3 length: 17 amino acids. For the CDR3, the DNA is TGCAGGGTTGATACAGGACTGGCGGGAGGGCCTAGGAATGAGCAGTTCTTC. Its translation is CRVDTGLAGGPRNEQFF.

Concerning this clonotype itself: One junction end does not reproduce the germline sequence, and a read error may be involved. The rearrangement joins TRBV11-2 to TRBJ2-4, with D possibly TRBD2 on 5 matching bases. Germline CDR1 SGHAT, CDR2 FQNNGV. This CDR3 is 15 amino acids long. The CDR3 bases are TGCGCCGGCACCACTTCAGCGGTAGCCAAAAACATTCAGTACTTC. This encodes CAGTTSAVAKNIQYF. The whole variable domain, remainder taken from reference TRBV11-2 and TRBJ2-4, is EAGVAQSPRYKIIEKRQSVAFWCNPISGHATLYWYQQILGQGPKLLIQFQNNGVVDDSQLPKDRFSAERLKGVDSTLKIQPAKLEDSAVYLCAGTTSAVAKNIQYFGAGTRLSVL.

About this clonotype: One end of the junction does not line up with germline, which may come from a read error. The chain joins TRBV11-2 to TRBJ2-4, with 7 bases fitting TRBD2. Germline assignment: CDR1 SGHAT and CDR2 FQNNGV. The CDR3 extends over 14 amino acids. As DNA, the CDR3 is TGTGCCAGCGGTTTAAGCGCTAGCGGTAACATTCAGCACTTC. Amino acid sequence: CASGLSASGNIQHF.